Below, 14 T cell receptor beta chains from the same sample are listed, as sequenced in a study of cytomegalovirus exposure and HLA in healthy donors (dated by TCRdb to about 2017). Library method: the immunoSEQ multiplex PCR assay. For the multiplex PCR, a mixture combining 60 forward primers for TCR Vbeta segments and 13 reverse primers for TCR Jbeta segments was used. Imported from immuneACCESS, the table was reduced by TCRdb to in-frame sequences with V and J called. These copies leave out some clones; in studies compared against another copy, an unresolved V gene accounts for under half, and the cause of the remainder is not known. This sample comprises roughly 180,000 clones, over 70% of them detected only once. The ten largest make up 1.4% to 1.5% of the sample. Source material: PBMCs. The receptor set was obtained from a woman in her twenties or thirties in good health and CMV-seropositive.

V usage is TRBV28 and J usage is TRBJ1-2, with 7 bases matching TRBD1. With V trimmed by 6 bases and J by 6 bases, 4 bases remained unmatched. The CDR3 has 12 residues. Germline V gene data show CDR1 as MDHEN and CDR2 as SYDVKM. The CDR3 region has the DNA TGTGCCAGCAGCCCAGGGGGAAATGGCTACACCTTC. Residues: CASSPGGNGYTF.

This clone was counted between two and nine times. This chain links TRBV28 with TRBJ2-7; 10 positions agree with TRBD1. CDR1 and CDR2 from the germline V gene are MDHEN and SYDVKM. Trimming took 6 bases from V and 2 from J; bases not matched to a gene: 4. This CDR3 spans 14 amino acids. CDR3 sequence: CASRWDRGAYEQYF. As DNA, the CDR3 is TGTGCCAGCAGGTGGGACAGGGGTGCCTACGAGCAGTACTTC.

A few counts support this clone. This chain uses TRBV5-4 with TRBJ1-2; D is perhaps TRBD1 (6 bases). The V end was cut by 0 bases, the J end by 8 bases, with 17 bases between. Germline CDR1 SGHNT, CDR2 YYREEE (reference sequence). This CDR3 region has 15 residues. The CDR3 DNA sequence: TGTGCCAGCAGCTTGGGGGACACCCGTCAGCGAGGCTACACCTTC. Encoded protein: CASSLGDTRQRGYTF.

This clone was seen just once. CDR3 protein: CASSITRDSYEQYF. The CDR3 coding sequence is TGTGCCAGTAGTATAACCCGGGACAGCTACGAGCAGTACTTC. The chain carries TRBV19 and TRBJ2-7; 7 bases map to TRBD1. The CDR3 contains 14 residues. After removal of 2 bases from V and 3 bases from J, the junction contained 4 bases not matched to a gene. Germline V lookup: CDR1 LNHDA, CDR2 SQIVND (reference sequence). Full variable domain (remainder filled in from reference TRBV19 and TRBJ2-7): DGGITQSPKYLFRKEGQNVTLSCEQNLNHDAMYWYRQDPGQGLRLIYYSQIVNDFQKGDIAEGYSVSREKKESFPLTVTSAQKNPTAFYLCASSITRDSYEQYFGPGTRLTVT.

This chain joins TRBV4-1 and TRBJ2-3; unclear D gene. The germline CDR1 and CDR2 sequences are MGHRA and YSYEKL. The CDR3 contains 14 residues. The V gene lost 3 bases and the J gene lost 0 bases, with 7 bases spanning the gap. The CDR3 spells CASSHSTSTDTQYF. CDR3 sequence (DNA): TGCGCCAGCAGCCACTCGACTAGCACAGATACGCAGTATTTT.

The rearrangement links TRBV7-9 to TRBJ2-3; 7 nucleotides agree with TRBD2. Germline trimming cut 2 bases from V and 6 bases from J; bases unmatched to any gene: 14. Germline CDR1 SEHNR, CDR2 FQNEAQ (reference sequence). CDR3 length: 17 amino acids. This chain's CDR3 is CASSLSETGGGRDTQYF. CDR3 in DNA: TGTGCCAGCAGCTTATCTGAAACGGGAGGAGGGAGGGATACGCAGTATTTT. Variable domain in full (rest from reference TRBV7-9 and TRBJ2-3): DTGVSQNPRHKITKRGQNVTFRCDPISEHNRLYWYRQTLGQGPEFLTYFQNEAQLEKSRLLSDRFSAERPKGSFSTLEIQRTEQGDSAMYLCASSLSETGGGRDTQYFGPGTRLTVL.

V and J are TRBV30 and TRBJ1-4; D is ambiguous. The V gene's germline CDR1 is GTSNPN and CDR2 SVGIG (reference sequence). V dropped 2 bases and J dropped 4 bases, with 2 bases sitting between them. This CDR3 is 11 amino acids long. CDR3 DNA sequence: TGTGCCTGGAGTCGTAATGAAAAACTGTTTTTT. Translated, it gives CAWSRNEKLFF.

The count of this clone is one. V is TRBV27 and J is TRBJ2-7; the D gene is possibly TRBD2 (5 bases). Germline V gene sequence: CDR1 MNHEY, CDR2 SMNVEV (reference sequence). This CDR3 has 14 residues. Between the trimmed V and J ends, which lost 4 bases and 0 bases, there was a span of 10 bases. The CDR3 region has the DNA TGTGCCAGCAGTTATGAGGGAGCCTCCTACGAGCAGTACTTC. Its translation is CASSYEGASYEQYF.

This clone qualifies as medium-sized. This chain links TRBV4-1 with TRBJ1-1, with D hard to call. This CDR3 is 15 amino acids long. CDR1 is MGHRA and CDR2 is YSYEKL in the germline V gene. Trimming stripped 5 bases from V and 1 base from J, with 14 bases between. The CDR3, as DNA: TGCGCCAGCAGCGGGGTAAATCGGGGGAACACTGAAGCTTTCTTT. Translated: CASSGVNRGNTEAFF.

This chain uses TRBV5-1 with TRBJ2-1; 12 bases are a match to TRBD2. The V gene end was trimmed by 2 bases and the J gene end by 4 bases; junction bases not matched to a gene: 1. CDR3 length: 15 residues. CDR1 SGHRS and CDR2 YFSETQ come from the germline V gene. The CDR3 sequence is CASSFGLAGYNEQFF. The CDR3 nucleotides read TGCGCCAGCAGCTTCGGACTAGCGGGGTACAATGAGCAGTTCTTC.

The chain uses TRBV29-1 and TRBJ2-1; 9 bases map to TRBD2. The CDR3 runs to 17 residues. Trimming took 2 bases from V and 6 from J; bases not matched to a gene: 14. Germline lookup yields CDR1 SQVTM and CDR2 ANQGSEA. CDR3 loop: CSVERAGSGRFTNEQFF. The CDR3 DNA sequence: TGCAGCGTTGAAAGGGCGGGAAGCGGGAGGTTTACCAATGAGCAGTTCTTC.

The V and J genes are TRBV5-1 and TRBJ1-5; 9 positions agree with TRBD1. The CDR3 sequence is 14 residues long. V dropped 4 bases and J dropped 5; count of bases not matched to a gene: 4. Germline CDR1 is SGHRS and CDR2 is YFSETQ. CDR3 amino acids: CASSPQGAHQPQHF. CDR3 DNA: TGCGCCAGCAGCCCACAGGGGGCGCATCAGCCCCAGCATTTT.

This chain uses TRBV29-1 with TRBJ2-7; TRBD1 aligns across 11 bases. Trimming cost V 8 bases and J 4 bases; bases outside gene matches: 7. CDR1 SQVTM and CDR2 ANQGSEA come from the germline V gene. This CDR3 is 13 amino acids long. This chain's CDR3 is CSFRTGGGYEQYF. DNA of the CDR3: TGCAGCTTCCGGACAGGGGGCGGGTACGAGCAGTACTTC.

The rearrangement uses TRBV10-3 and TRBJ1-1; tentatively, D is TRBD1 (5 bases). Trimming left V 8 bases short and J 3 bases short, with 16 bases between. CDR1 ENHRY and CDR2 SYGVKD come from the germline V gene. The CDR3 length is 14 residues. The CDR3 DNA follows: TGTGCCATCCAAAACGCGGGGGGGGACACTGAAGCTTTCTTT. It is translated as CAIQNAGGDTEAFF.